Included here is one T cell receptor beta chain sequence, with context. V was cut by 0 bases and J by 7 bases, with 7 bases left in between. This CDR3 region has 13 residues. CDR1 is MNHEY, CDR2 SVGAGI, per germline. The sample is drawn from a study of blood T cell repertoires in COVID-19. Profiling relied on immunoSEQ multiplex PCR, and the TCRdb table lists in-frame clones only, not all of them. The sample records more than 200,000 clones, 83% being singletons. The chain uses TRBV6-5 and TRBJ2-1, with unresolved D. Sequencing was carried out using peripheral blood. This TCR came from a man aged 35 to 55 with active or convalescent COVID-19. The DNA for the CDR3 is TGTGCCAGCAGTTACTCGTTTATGAATGAGCAGTTCTTC. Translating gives CASSYSFMNEQFF.